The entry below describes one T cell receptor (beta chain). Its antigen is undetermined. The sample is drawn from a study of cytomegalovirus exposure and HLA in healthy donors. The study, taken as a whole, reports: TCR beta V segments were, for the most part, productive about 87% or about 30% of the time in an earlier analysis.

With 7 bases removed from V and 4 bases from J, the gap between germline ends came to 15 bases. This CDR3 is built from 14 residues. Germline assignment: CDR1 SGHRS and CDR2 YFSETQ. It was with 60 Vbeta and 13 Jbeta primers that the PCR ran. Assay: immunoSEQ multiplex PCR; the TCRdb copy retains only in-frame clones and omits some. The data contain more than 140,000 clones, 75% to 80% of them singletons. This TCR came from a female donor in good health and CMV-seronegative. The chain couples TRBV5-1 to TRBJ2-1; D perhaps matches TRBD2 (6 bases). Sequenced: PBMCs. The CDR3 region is CASRRVGGYNEQFF. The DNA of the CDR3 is TGCGCCAGCCGCCGTGTGGGGGGATACAATGAGCAGTTCTTC.